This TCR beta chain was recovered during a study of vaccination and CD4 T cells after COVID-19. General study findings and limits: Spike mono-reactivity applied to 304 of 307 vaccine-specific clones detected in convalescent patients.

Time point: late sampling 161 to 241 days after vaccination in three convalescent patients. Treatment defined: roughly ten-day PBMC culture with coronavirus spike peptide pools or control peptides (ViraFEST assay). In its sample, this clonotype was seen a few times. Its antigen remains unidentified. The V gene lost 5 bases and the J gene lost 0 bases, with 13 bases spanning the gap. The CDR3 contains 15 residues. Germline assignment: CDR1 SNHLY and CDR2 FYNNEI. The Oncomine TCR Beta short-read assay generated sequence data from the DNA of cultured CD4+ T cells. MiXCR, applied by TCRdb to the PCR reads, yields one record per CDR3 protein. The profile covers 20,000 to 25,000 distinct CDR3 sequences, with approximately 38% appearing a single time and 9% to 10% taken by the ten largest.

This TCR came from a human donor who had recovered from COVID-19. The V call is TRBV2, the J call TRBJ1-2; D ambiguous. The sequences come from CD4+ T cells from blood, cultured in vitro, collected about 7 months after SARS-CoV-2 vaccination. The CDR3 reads CASSMSTATNYGYTF. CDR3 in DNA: TGTGCCAGCAGTATGTCTACAGCCACTAACTATGGCTACACCTTC.